These 2 T cell receptor beta chains were sequenced from one sample in a study of T cells in Graves' hyperthyroidism and ophthalmopathy. The TCR beta CDR3 regions underwent amplification using RNA transcripts as the source. HTBI primers were used for first-round RT-PCR of the TCR CDR3. TCRdb itself ran the multiplex PCR reads through MiXCR, one entry per CDR3 protein. The sample gives some 250,000 distinct CDR3 sequences, approximately 15% of which show up once; about an eighth is in the top ten. The material sequenced was blood. The source of these receptors is a woman between 35 and 50 years old with Graves' hyperthyroidism that later progressed to Graves' ophthalmopathy.

The chain links TRBV10-3 to TRBJ1-3, with D possibly matching TRBD1 (6 bases). This CDR3 is built from 13 residues. Trimming took 10 bases from V and 0 from J, leaving 10 bases between them. The germline CDR1 and CDR2 sequences are ENHRY and SYGVKD. The CDR3 loop reads CATTGPSGNTIYF. The CDR3 DNA reads as TGTGCCACGACAGGACCCTCTGGAAACACCATATATTTT.

This clonotype was picked up many times. This rearrangement joins TRBV29-1 to TRBJ2-5, with TRBD2 as a possible D gene (5 bases). The CDR3 runs 13 residues. Germline V CDR1 and CDR2: SQVTM, ANQGSEA. V lost 4 bases and J 4 bases, leaving 13 bases between the germline ends. CDR3 in amino acids: CSVAGSVGETQYF. DNA for the CDR3: TGCAGCGTTGCGGGGTCAGTCGGAGAGACCCAGTACTTC.